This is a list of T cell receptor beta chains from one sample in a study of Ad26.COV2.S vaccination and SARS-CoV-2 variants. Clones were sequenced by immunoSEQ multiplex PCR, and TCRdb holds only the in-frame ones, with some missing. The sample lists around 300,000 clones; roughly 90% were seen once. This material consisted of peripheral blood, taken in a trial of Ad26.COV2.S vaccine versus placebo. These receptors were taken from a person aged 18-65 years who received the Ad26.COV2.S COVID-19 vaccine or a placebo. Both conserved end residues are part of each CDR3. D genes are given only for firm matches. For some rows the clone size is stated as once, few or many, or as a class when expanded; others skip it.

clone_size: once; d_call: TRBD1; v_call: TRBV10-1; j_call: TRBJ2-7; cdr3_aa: CASSEGTGGPYEQYF; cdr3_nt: TGCGCCAGCAGTGAGGGGACAGGGGGTCCCTACGAGCAGTACTTC
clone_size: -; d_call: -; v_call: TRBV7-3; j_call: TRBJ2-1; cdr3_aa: CASSPDSLSYNEQFF; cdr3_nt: TGTGCCAGCAGTCCGGACAGCCTGAGTTACAATGAGCAGTTCTTC
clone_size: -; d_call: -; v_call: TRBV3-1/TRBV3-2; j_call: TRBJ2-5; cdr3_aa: CASSQVETGTQYF; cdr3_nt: TGTGCCAGCAGCCAGGTTGAAACCGGGACCCAGTACTTC
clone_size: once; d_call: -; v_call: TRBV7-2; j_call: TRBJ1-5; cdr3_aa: CASSPGTANNQPQHF; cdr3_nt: TGTGCCAGCAGCCCGGGGACGGCTAATAATCAGCCCCAGCATTTT
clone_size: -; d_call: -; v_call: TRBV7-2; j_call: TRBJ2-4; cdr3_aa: CASSQNLETAKNIQYF; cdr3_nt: TGTGCCAGCAGCCAAAACCTGGAGACTGCCAAAAACATTCAGTACTTC
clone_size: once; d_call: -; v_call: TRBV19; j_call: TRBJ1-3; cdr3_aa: CASRIGSGNTIYF; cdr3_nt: TGTGCCAGTAGGATAGGCTCGGGGAACACCATATATTTT
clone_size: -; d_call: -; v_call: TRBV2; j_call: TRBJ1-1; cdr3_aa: CASTGQNTEAFF; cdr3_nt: TGTGCCAGCACGGGACAGAACACTGAAGCTTTCTTT
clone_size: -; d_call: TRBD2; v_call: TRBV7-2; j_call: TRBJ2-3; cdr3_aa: CASSRTSGTDTQYF; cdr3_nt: TGTGCCAGCAGCCGGACTAGCGGCACAGATACGCAGTATTTT
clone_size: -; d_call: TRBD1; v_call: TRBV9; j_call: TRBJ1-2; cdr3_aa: CASRATGGYYGYTF; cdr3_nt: TGTGCCAGCAGAGCGACAGGGGGGTACTATGGCTACACCTTC
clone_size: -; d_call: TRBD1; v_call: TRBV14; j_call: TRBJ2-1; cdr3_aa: CASRKTGGTYNEQFF; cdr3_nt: TGTGCCAGCAGAAAAACAGGGGGCACCTACAATGAGCAGTTCTTC
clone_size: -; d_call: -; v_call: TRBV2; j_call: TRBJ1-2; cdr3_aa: CASSDGSSGLVYGYTF; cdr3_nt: TGTGCCAGCAGTGACGGCAGTAGTGGATTGGTCTATGGCTACACCTTC
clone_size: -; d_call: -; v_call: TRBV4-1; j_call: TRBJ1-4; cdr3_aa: CASSQTAGWPNEKLFF; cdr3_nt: TGCGCCAGCAGCCAGACGGCAGGGTGGCCTAATGAAAAACTGTTTTTT
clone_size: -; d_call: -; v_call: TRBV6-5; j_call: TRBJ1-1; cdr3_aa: CASSRVRSSTEAFF; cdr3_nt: TGTGCCAGCAGCAGAGTCAGGTCAAGCACTGAAGCTTTCTTT
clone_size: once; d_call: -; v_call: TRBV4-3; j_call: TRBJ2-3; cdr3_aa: CASSQASGLTDTQYF; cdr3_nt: TGCGCCAGCAGCCAAGCCAGCGGGCTCACAGATACGCAGTATTTT
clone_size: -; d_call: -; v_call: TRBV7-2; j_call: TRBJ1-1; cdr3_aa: CASSLVLGGVNTEAFF; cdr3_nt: TGTGCCAGCAGCTTAGTTTTGGGGGGGGTTAACACTGAAGCTTTCTTT
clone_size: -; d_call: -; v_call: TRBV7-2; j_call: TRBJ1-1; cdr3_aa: CASSSREGSEAFF; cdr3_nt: TGTGCCAGCAGCTCACGGGAAGGGTCTGAAGCTTTCTTT
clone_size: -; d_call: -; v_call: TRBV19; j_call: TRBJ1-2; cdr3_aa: CASSIRGQSYGYTF; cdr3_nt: TGTGCCAGTAGTATAAGAGGCCAGAGCTATGGCTACACCTTC
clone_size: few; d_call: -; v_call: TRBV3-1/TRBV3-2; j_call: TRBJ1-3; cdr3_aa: CASSETGSSGNTIYF; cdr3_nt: TGTGCCAGCAGTGAGACGGGAAGCTCTGGAAACACCATATATTTT
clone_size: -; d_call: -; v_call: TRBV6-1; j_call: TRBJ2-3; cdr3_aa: CASSEGGRFTDTQYF; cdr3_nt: TGTGCCAGCAGTGAAGGGGGCCGTTTCACAGATACGCAGTATTTT
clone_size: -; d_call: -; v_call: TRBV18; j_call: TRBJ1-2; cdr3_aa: CASSPSDGSVGYTF; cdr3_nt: TGTGCCAGCTCACCTTCTGACGGCAGTGTCGGCTACACCTTC
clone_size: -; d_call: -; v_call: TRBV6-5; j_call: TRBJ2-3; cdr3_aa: CASSSGLTDTQYF; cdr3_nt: TGTGCCAGCAGTTCCGGCCTCACAGATACGCAGTATTTT
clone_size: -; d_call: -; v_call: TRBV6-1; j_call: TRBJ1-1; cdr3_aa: CASSEPRGGGPYTEAFF; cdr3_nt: TGTGCCAGCAGTGAACCCCGAGGCGGGGGGCCGTACACTGAAGCTTTCTTT
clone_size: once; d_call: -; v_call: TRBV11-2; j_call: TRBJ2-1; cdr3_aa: CASSLEGGNYEQFF; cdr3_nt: TGTGCCAGCAGCTTAGAGGGCGGGAACTATGAGCAGTTCTTC
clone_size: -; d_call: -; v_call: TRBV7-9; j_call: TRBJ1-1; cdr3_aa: CASSFDGDEAFF; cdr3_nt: TGTGCCAGCAGCTTCGATGGGGATGAAGCTTTCTTT
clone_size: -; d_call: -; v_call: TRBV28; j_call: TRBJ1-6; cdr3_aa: CASSLGWGAPLHF; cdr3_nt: TGTGCCAGCAGTTTAGGCTGGGGCGCACCCCTCCACTTT
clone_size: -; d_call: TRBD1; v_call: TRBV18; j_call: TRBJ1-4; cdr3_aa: CASSLTGGFEKLFF; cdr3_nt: TGTGCCAGCTCGCTGACAGGGGGTTTTGAAAAACTGTTTTTT
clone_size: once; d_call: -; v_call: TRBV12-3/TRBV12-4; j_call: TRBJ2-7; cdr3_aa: CASSLAGGYEQYF; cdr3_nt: TGTGCCAGCAGTTTAGCGGGGGGCTACGAGCAGTACTTC
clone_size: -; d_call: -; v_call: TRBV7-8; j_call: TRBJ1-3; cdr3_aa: CASSLSVEGYHGNTIYF; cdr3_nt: TGTGCCAGCAGCTTATCGGTAGAGGGATATCATGGAAACACCATATATTTT
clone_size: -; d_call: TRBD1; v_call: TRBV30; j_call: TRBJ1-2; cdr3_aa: CAWSAIGGTAIGQSFYGYTF; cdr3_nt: TGTGCCTGGAGTGCGATCGGAGGGACAGCCATTGGACAATCCTTCTATGGCTACACCTTC
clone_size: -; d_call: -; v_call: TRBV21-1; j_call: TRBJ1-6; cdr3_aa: CASSIRDRFNSPLHF; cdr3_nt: TGTGCCAGCAGCATCCGGGACAGGTTTAATTCACCCCTCCACTTT
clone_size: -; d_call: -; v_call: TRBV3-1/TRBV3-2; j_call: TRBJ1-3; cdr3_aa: CASSQDLGNTIYF; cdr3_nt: TGTGCCAGCAGCCAAGATTTGGGAAACACCATATATTTT
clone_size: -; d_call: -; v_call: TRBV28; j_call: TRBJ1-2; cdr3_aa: CASSSLDYGYTF; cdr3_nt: TGTGCCAGCAGTTCGCTTGACTATGGCTACACCTTC
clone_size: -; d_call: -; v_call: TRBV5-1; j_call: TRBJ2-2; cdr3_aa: CASSPRLVGDTGELFF; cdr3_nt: TGCGCCAGCAGCCCCCGACTAGTGGGGGACACCGGGGAGCTGTTTTTT
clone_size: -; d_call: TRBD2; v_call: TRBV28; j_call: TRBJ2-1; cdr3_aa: CASSSGGGAINEQFF; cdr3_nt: TGTGCCAGCAGTTCTGGCGGGGGGGCCATCAATGAGCAGTTCTTC
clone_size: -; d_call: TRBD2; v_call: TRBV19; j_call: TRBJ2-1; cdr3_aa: CASSIVETSEAMYNEQFF; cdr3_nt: TGTGCCAGTAGTATAGTGGAGACTAGCGAGGCTATGTACAATGAGCAGTTCTTC
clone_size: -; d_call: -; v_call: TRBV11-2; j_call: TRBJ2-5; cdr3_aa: CASSSRGWDQETQYF; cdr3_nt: TGTGCCAGCAGCTCAAGAGGTTGGGACCAAGAGACCCAGTACTTC
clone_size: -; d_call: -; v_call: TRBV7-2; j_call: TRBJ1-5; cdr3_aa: CASSSPSTAGQPQHF; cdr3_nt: TGTGCCAGCAGCTCGCCGAGTACGGCGGGTCAGCCCCAGCATTTT
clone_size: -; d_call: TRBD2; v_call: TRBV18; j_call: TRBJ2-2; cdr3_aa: CASSPLAGSSTGELFF; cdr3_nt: TGTGCCAGCTCACCACTAGCGGGGAGCTCAACCGGGGAGCTGTTTTTT
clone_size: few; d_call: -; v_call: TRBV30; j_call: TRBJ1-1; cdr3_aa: CAWSYTGLNTEAFF; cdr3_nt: TGTGCCTGGAGCTATACAGGCCTGAACACTGAAGCTTTCTTT
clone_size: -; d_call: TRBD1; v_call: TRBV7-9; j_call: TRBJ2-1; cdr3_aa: CASSRDRSFNEQFF; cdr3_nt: TGTGCCAGCAGCCGGGACAGGTCTTTCAATGAGCAGTTCTTC
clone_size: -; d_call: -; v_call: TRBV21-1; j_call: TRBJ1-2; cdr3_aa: CASSFRTGDYGYTF; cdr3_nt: TGTGCCAGCAGCTTCCGGACGGGGGACTATGGCTACACCTTC
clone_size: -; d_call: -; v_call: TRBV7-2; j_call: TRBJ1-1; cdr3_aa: CASSSQGGNTEAFF; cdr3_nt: TGTGCCAGCAGCTCTCAGGGCGGTAACACTGAAGCTTTCTTT
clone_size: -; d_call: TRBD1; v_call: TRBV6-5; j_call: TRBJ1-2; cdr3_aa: CASSYGDRDGYTF; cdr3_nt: TGTGCCAGCAGTTATGGGGACAGGGATGGCTACACCTTC
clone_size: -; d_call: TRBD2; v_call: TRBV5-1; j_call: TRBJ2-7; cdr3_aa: CASSLGPSGGTSMQYF; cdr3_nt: TGCGCCAGCAGCTTGGGCCCTAGCGGGGGGACATCAATGCAGTACTTC
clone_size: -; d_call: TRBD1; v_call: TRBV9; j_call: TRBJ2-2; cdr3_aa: CASQGQRLSRELFF; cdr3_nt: TGTGCCAGTCAGGGACAGAGGTTATCTCGGGAGCTGTTTTTT
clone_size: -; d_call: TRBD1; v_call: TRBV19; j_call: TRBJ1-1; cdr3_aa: CASSAETGAGTEAFF; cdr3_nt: TGTGCCAGTAGTGCGGAAACAGGGGCCGGGACTGAAGCTTTCTTT
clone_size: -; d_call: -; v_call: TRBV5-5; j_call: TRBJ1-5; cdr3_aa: CASSAGSNQPQHF; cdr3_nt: TGTGCCAGCAGCGCCGGGTCCAATCAGCCCCAGCATTTT
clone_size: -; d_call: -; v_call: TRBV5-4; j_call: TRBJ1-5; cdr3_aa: CASSSDGGSNQPQHF; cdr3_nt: TGTGCCAGCAGCTCGGACGGTGGAAGCAATCAGCCCCAGCATTTT
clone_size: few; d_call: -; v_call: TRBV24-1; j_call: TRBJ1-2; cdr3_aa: CATSDSRDGYGYTF; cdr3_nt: TGTGCCACCAGTGATTCCCGAGATGGCTATGGCTACACCTTC
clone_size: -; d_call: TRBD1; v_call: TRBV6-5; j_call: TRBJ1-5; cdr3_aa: CASRYDRGNQPQHF; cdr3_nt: TGTGCCAGCAGGTACGACAGGGGCAATCAGCCCCAGCATTTT
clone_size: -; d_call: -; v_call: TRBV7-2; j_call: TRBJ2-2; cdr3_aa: CASSVGPMNTGELFF; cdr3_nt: TGTGCCAGCAGCGTGGGACCCATGAACACCGGGGAGCTGTTTTTT
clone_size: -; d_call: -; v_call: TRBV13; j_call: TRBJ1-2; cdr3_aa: CASSLSDNWGFYGYTF; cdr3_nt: TGTGCCAGCAGCTTATCTGACAATTGGGGTTTCTATGGCTACACCTTC
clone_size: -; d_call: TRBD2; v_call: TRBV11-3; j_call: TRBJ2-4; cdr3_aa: CASSLVGGEGNIQYF; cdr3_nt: TGTGCCAGCAGCTTAGTCGGAGGGGAGGGAAACATTCAGTACTTC
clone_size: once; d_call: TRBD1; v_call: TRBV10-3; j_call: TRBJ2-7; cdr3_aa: CAITRDRAYEQYF; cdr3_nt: TGTGCCATAACTAGGGACAGGGCCTACGAGCAGTACTTC
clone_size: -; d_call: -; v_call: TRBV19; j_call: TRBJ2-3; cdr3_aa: CASSNGDQYTDTQYF; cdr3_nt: TGTGCCAGTAGTAATGGCGACCAATACACAGATACGCAGTATTTT
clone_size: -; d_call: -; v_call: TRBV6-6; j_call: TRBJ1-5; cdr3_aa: CASSIGPQHF; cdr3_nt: TGTGCCAGCAGCATCGGGCCCCAGCATTTT